This T cell receptor (beta chain) was captured in a study of shared clonotypes between healthy human individuals. Study observations and caveats: Non-shared clonotypes displayed generation probabilities falling below those of clonotypes present in all four donors.

Some clones are missing from TCRdb's copy, which holds only in-frame ones; the method was immunoSEQ multiplex PCR. The sample comprises 1 million to 1.2 million clones, roughly 80% of which are singletons, and about 0.94% rests with the top ten. The V gene's germline CDR1 is SGHRS and CDR2 YFSETQ. The trim removed 4 bases at V and 5 bases at J, leaving 9 bases unmatched. The CDR3 runs to 15 residues. Details on this clone: No antigen is known for it.

Division of CD4+ cells produced a CD45RA+ naive subset and a CD45RA-negative memory subset. This receptor was obtained from a man younger than 35 in good health. Some clones in this sample may be carry-over from other donors' samples. This chain connects TRBV5-1 to TRBJ2-5; 9 positions match TRBD2. The sequenced sample consisted of memory CD4+ T cells from PBMCs. Documented subset: CD45RA-negative fraction. The CDR3 bases are TGCGCCAGCAGCCCAATAGCGGGAGCCGGGGAGACCCAGTACTTC. Amino acids: CASSPIAGAGETQYF.